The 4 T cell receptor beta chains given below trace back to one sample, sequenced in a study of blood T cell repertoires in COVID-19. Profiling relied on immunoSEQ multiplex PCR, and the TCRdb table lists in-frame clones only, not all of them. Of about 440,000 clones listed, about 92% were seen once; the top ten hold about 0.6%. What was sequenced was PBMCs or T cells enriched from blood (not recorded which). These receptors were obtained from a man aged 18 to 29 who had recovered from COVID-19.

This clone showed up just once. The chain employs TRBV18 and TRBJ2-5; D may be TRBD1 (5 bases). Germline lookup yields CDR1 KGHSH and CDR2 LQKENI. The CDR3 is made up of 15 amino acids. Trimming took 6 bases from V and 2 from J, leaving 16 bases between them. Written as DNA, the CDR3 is TGTGCCAGCTCTCAAGGGAACAGGATACAAGAGACCCAGTACTTC. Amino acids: CASSQGNRIQETQYF.

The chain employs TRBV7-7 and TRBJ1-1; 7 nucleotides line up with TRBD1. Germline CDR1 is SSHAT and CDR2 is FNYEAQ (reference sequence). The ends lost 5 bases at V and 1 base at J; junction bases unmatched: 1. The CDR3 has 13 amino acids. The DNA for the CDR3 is TGTGCCAGCAGCCGGGACAGGAACACTGAAGCTTTCTTT. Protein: CASSRDRNTEAFF.

This CDR3 reads CASSLLNSPLHF. CDR3 coding DNA: TGTGCCAGCAGCCTCCTTAATTCACCCCTCCACTTT. This chain connects TRBV7-9 to TRBJ1-6; D call uncertain. The CDR3 runs to 12 residues. Germline loops: CDR1 SEHNR, CDR2 FQNEAQ (reference sequence). V was shortened by 5 bases and J by 6 bases, with 5 bases between the two germline ends.

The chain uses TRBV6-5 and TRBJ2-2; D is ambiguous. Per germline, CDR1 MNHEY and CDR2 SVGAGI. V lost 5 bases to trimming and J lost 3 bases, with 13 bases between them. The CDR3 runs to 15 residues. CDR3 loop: CASSPRSRDTGELFF. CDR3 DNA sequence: TGTGCCAGCAGTCCCCGTTCCCGCGACACCGGGGAGCTGTTTTTT.